This T cell receptor beta chain was retrieved from a study of blood T cell repertoires in COVID-19. Only in-frame clones appear in the TCRdb table, and some are missing; sequencing was by immunoSEQ multiplex PCR. This repertoire shows some 400,000 clones, 70% to 90% found once; its top ten account for more than 9%. The CDR3 is 14 amino acids. Germline-derived CDR1 and CDR2 are ENHRY and SYGVKD. Trimming took 8 bases from V and 2 from J; bases not matched to a gene: 5. The receptor was isolated from a woman aged 25 to 45 with COVID-19, enrolled during active disease. The chain combines TRBV10-3 with TRBJ2-5, with 10 bases lining up with TRBD2. Sample: peripheral blood. The chain's CDR3 is CAIALAGGQETQYF. CDR3 coding DNA: TGTGCCATCGCGTTAGCGGGAGGACAAGAGACCCAGTACTTC.